The 24 T cell receptor beta chains below all came from one sample that was sequenced in a study of T cell repertoires in cytomegalovirus infection. TCRdb fed the reads into MiXCR, producing one record per CDR3 protein. The sample includes under 800,000 distinct CDR3 sequences, about 24% of them seen just once. Sequenced input: CD8+ T cells from PBMCs. These receptors were collected from a human donor in good health (CMV status not recorded). Some clones in this sample may be carry-over from other donors' samples.

This clonotype was counted between two and nine times. V usage is TRBV12-3 or TRBV12-4 and J usage is TRBJ2-1; perhaps TRBD1 as D (6 bases). The ends were cut back, 3 bases at V and 6 bases at J, with 9 bases in the middle. The CDR3 runs 13 residues. CDR3 in amino acids: CASSFVGANEQFF. The DNA of the CDR3 is TGTGCCAGCAGTTTTGTGGGGGCCAATGAGCAGTTCTTC.

The J gene is TRBJ2-1, the V gene TRBV20-1; 8 bases fit TRBD1. The CDR3 covers 14 residues. Per the germline V gene, CDR1 is DFQATT and CDR2 is SNEGSKA (reference sequence). V dropped 4 bases and J dropped 10; count of bases not matched to a gene: 12. The CDR3 loop reads CSAIPGQAQREQFF. The CDR3 region has the DNA TGCAGTGCTATACCGGGACAGGCCCAGCGGGAGCAGTTCTTC.

As concerns this clonotype: This clone may be a read error of a much larger clone one base away. The gene calls are TRBV7-2 and TRBJ2-1; the match to TRBD2 covers 12 bases. This CDR3 has 16 residues. CDR1 and CDR2 (germline): SGHTA, FQGNSA. DNA for the CDR3: TGTGCCAGCAGCCTTCTAGCGGGGGGGCCGGACAATGAGCGGTTCTTC. Its translation is CASSLLAGGPDNERFF. The whole variable domain, filled in from reference TRBV7-2 and TRBJ2-1, reads GAGVSQSPSNKVTEKGKDVELRCDPISGHTALYWYRQSLGQGLEFLIYFQGNSAPDKSGLPSDRFSAERTGGSVSTLTIQRTQQEDSAVYLCASSLLAGGPDNERFFGPGTRLTVL.

This chain's CDR3 is CSAVGVRAYNSPLHF. DNA for the CDR3: TGCAGTGCTGTAGGGGTCCGAGCTTATAATTCACCCCTCCACTTT. The chain uses TRBV20-1 and TRBJ1-6, with D perhaps TRBD1 (5 bases). V was shortened by 5 bases and J by 4 bases, with 15 bases between the two germline ends. Germline-derived CDR1 and CDR2 are DFQATT and SNEGSKA (reference sequence). The CDR3 runs to 15 residues.

The table lists this clonotype with a few counts. The gene calls are TRBV20-1 and TRBJ1-1; D unclear. The CDR3 totals 13 residues. V was trimmed by 5 bases and J by 2 bases, leaving 12 bases between them. Germline loops: CDR1 DFQATT, CDR2 SNEGSKA (reference sequence). CDR3 amino acids: CSADWGFNTEAFF. The CDR3 region has the DNA TGCAGTGCTGATTGGGGATTTAACACTGAAGCTTTCTTT.

This clonotype showed up just a few times. The genes are TRBV10-3 and TRBJ2-7, with D perhaps TRBD1 or TRBD2 (5 bases each). Trimming removed 6 bases from V and 3 bases from J, with 15 bases in between. Germline CDR1 reads ENHRY; CDR2 reads SYGVKD. The CDR3 runs to 14 residues. In DNA, the CDR3 is TGTGCCATCAGAGGGGACGGTGGTGTCTACGAGCAGTACGTC. It is translated as CAIRGDGGVYEQYV.

The V gene is TRBV6-5, the J gene TRBJ2-2; D unclear. V lost 5 bases and J 7 bases, leaving 11 bases between the germline ends. Germline CDR1 MNHEY, CDR2 SVGAGI. The CDR3 loop spans 13 amino acids. In DNA, the CDR3 is TGTGCCAGCAGTCCTGGACGAGGCGGGGAGCTGTTTTTT. Amino acids: CASSPGRGGELFF.

The V and J genes are TRBV10-3 and TRBJ2-7, with a tentative D call TRBD2 (6 bases). Germline lookup yields CDR1 ENHRY and CDR2 SYGVKD. V lost 4 bases and J lost 4, with 14 bases in between. The CDR3 runs to 14 residues. The CDR3 spells CAISGPGLEYEQYV. The CDR3, as DNA: TGTGCCATCAGTGGCCCGGGACTGGAGTACGAGCAGTACGTC.

This clonotype was recorded a few times. This chain joins TRBV20-1 and TRBJ2-3; D is unresolved. This CDR3 spans 14 amino acids. The germline V gene has CDR1 DFQATT and CDR2 SNEGSKA (reference sequence). The V and J ends lost 0 bases and 10 bases respectively, with 17 bases between them. The CDR3 reads CSARDRGYGRPQYF. CDR3 nucleotide sequence: TGCAGTGCTAGAGATCGTGGGTACGGGCGGCCGCAGTATTTT.

Only a few counts were recorded for this clonotype. The gene calls are TRBV14 and TRBJ1-4; D not certain. Germline V gives CDR1 SGHDN, CDR2 FVKESK. V was clipped by 0 bases and J by 11 bases, with 10 bases between them. CDR3 length: 13 amino acids. For the CDR3, the DNA is TGTGCCAGCAGCCAAGATCTCCACGTGAAACTGTTTTTT. Protein: CASSQDLHVKLFF.

The V gene is TRBV6-5, the J gene TRBJ2-1, with 9 bases that match TRBD1. V dropped 10 bases and J dropped 3; count of bases not matched to a gene: 4. Per the germline V gene, CDR1 is MNHEY and CDR2 is SVGAGI. There are 13 residues in the CDR3. CDR3 region: CAIGTGIYNEQFF. For the CDR3, the DNA is TGTGCCATCGGGACAGGGATCTACAATGAGCAGTTCTTC.

This chain joins TRBV6-2 or TRBV6-3 and TRBJ2-7; 9 bases are shared with TRBD2. The germline gives CDR1 MNHEY, CDR2 SVGEGT. The length of the CDR3 is 15 residues. Germline trimming cut 6 bases from V and 5 bases from J; bases unmatched to any gene: 11. The CDR3 nucleotides are TGTGCCAGCAGAGGAAGGCGGGGGGGTCACAACGAGCAGTACGTC. Amino acid sequence: CASRGRRGGHNEQYV.

The rearrangement links TRBV5-1 to TRBJ2-5; 10 nucleotides agree with TRBD2. The CDR3 is 16 residues long. In germline, CDR1 is SGHRS, CDR2 YFSETQ. Trimming took 0 bases from V and 5 from J; bases not matched to a gene: 7. The CDR3 is CASSLVVAGGRETQYF. The CDR3, as DNA: TGCGCCAGCAGCTTGGTGGTAGCGGGGGGCAGGGAGACCCAGTACTTC.

This clonotype showed up many times. The rearrangement uses TRBV7-2 and TRBJ2-2; 8 nucleotides line up with TRBD1. The CDR3 length is 14 residues. The germline V gene has CDR1 SGHTA and CDR2 FQGNSA. The ends lost 3 bases at V and 7 bases at J; junction bases unmatched: 4. The DNA of the CDR3 is TGTGCCAGCAGCTTGGACAGGGAGAACGGGGAGCTGTTTTTT. It yields the protein CASSLDRENGELFF. Full variable domain (remainder filled in from reference TRBV7-2 and TRBJ2-2): GAGVSQSPSNKVTEKGKDVELRCDPISGHTALYWYRQSLGQGLEFLIYFQGNSAPDKSGLPSDRFSAERTGGSVSTLTIQRTQQEDSAVYLCASSLDRENGELFFGEGSRLTVL.

In this sample, this clonotype turned up many times. The chain carries TRBV19 and TRBJ2-3; 12 bases are a match to TRBD2. The CDR3 has 15 residues. In germline, CDR1 is LNHDA, CDR2 SQIVND (reference sequence). The J segment lost 2 bases and the V segment lost 5 bases, leaving 2 bases of the junction unmatched. The CDR3 protein is CASSLAGGYTDTQYF. CDR3 DNA sequence: TGTGCCAGTAGTCTAGCGGGGGGGTACACAGATACGCAGTATTTT.

In this sample, this clonotype turned up many times. The rearrangement joins TRBV7-9 to TRBJ2-7; TRBD2 agrees at 11 bases. CDR3 length equals 17 residues. Germline CDR1 and CDR2: SEHNR and FQNEAQ (reference sequence). Trimming took 3 bases from V and 4 from J; bases not matched to a gene: 11. CDR3 nucleotide sequence: TGTGCCAGCAGCTTGCCTAGCGGGGGGCCCAGGGATTACGAGCAGTACTTC. Encoded protein: CASSLPSGGPRDYEQYF. Complete variable domain (other parts from reference TRBV7-9 and TRBJ2-7): DTGVSQNPRHKITKRGQNVTFRCDPISEHNRLYWYRQTLGQGPEFLTYFQNEAQLEKSRLLSDRFSAERPKGSFSTLEIQRTEQGDSAMYLCASSLPSGGPRDYEQYFGPGTRLTVT.

The chain joins TRBV9 to TRBJ2-2, with 7 bases aligning to TRBD1. The germline CDR1 and CDR2 sequences are SGDLS and YYNGEE. The V segment lost 3 bases and the J segment 2 bases; nucleotides outside the gene matches: 4. The CDR3 length is 15 residues. This CDR3 is CASSAGTVNTGELFF. The CDR3 DNA sequence: TGTGCCAGCAGCGCCGGGACAGTAAACACCGGGGAGCTGTTTTTT.

Comments on this clonotype: A much larger clone lies one base from this, so it may be a read error. This sequence joins TRBV12-3 or TRBV12-4 and TRBJ2-5; TRBD2 agrees at 8 bases. J was trimmed by 2 bases and V by 2 bases; bases with no gene match: 4. The CDR3 length is 15 residues. In DNA, the CDR3 is TGTGCCAGCAGTTTATTTGCGGGGGGACAAGAGACCCAGTACTTC. Its protein is CASSLFAGGQETQYF.

This clonotype was picked up many times. This chain connects TRBV7-8 to TRBJ1-6; TRBD1 matches 8 bases. Losses at the gene ends were 6 bases for V and 3 bases for J; bases not matched to a gene: 1. The CDR3 sequence is 14 residues long. Germline CDR1 is SGHVS and CDR2 is FQNEAQ. CDR3 bases: TGTGCCAGCAGAGGACAGGGCTATAATTCACCCCTCCACTTT. Its translation is CASRGQGYNSPLHF.

This clonotype was picked up a small number of times. The chain combines TRBV7-9 with TRBJ1-2; TRBD1 is a possible D gene (6 bases). The ends were cut back, 0 bases at V and 2 bases at J, with 10 bases in the middle. This CDR3 contains 15 residues. Germline V lookup: CDR1 SEHNR, CDR2 FQNEAQ (reference sequence). Here the CDR3 DNA reads TGTGCCAGCAGCTTAGCGCGGCAGGGGAACTATGGCTACACCTTC. It specifies CASSLARQGNYGYTF.

The chain uses TRBV7-6 and TRBJ2-2; D might be TRBD2 (6 bases). CDR1 and CDR2 from the germline V gene are SGHVS and FNYEAQ. V lost 1 base and J 0 bases, leaving 12 bases between the germline ends. CDR3 length equals 17 residues. The CDR3 DNA sequence: TGTGCCAGCAGCTTAGAAGTCGGCGGGGCGAACACCGGGGAGCTGTTTTTT. As protein: CASSLEVGGANTGELFF.

This clonotype turned up a few times. The V gene is TRBV5-5, the J gene TRBJ1-1; no clear D. CDR3 length: 15 amino acids. V was cut by 0 bases and J by 0 bases, with 9 bases left in between. Germline CDR1 reads SGHKS; CDR2 reads YYEKEE (reference sequence). The CDR3 DNA sequence: TGTGCCAGCAGCTTGGCCAACGCCTTGAACACTGAAGCTTTCTTT. It is translated as CASSLANALNTEAFF.

The rearrangement links TRBV13 to TRBJ2-1; 12 bases are shared with TRBD2. The CDR3 is 17 residues long. Germline V gene sequence: CDR1 PRHDT, CDR2 FYEKMQ (reference sequence). V dropped 4 bases and J dropped 8; count of bases not matched to a gene: 12. CDR3 protein: CASSSPPPLAGGDEQFF. CDR3 in DNA: TGTGCCAGCAGCTCCCCCCCTCCACTAGCGGGGGGTGATGAGCAGTTCTTC. The full variable domain, rest sourced from reference TRBV13 and TRBJ2-1, is AAGVIQSPRHLIKEKRETATLKCYPIPRHDTVYWYQQGPGQDPQFLISFYEKMQSDKGSIPDRFSAQQFSDYHSELNMSSLELGDSALYFCASSSPPPLAGGDEQFFGPGTRLTVL.

The chain carries TRBV28 and TRBJ2-5; D perhaps matches TRBD2 (6 bases). Trimming cost V 3 bases and J 2 bases, with 13 bases left between them. From germline, CDR1 is MDHEN and CDR2 SYDVKM. The CDR3 is 15 amino acids. CDR3 bases: TGTGCCAGCAGTTTGGGGAGGCATCCTCAAGAGACCCAGTACTTC. Translating gives CASSLGRHPQETQYF.